This TCR beta chain was retrieved from a study of T cells in Graves' hyperthyroidism and ophthalmopathy. Study details: The authors collected peripheral blood at initial diagnosis, before any treatment.

The ends were cut back, 8 bases at V and 4 bases at J, with 12 bases in the middle. CDR3 length: 12 amino acids. Germline CDR1 and CDR2: LGHDT and YNNKEL (reference sequence). This clonotype was counted many times. Amplified TCR beta CDR3 regions derived from RNA transcripts. Initially, a first-round RT-PCR of the TCR CDR3 employed the HTBI primer set. Each CDR3 protein is one row after TCRdb ran MiXCR on the multiplex PCR reads. The repertoire holds about 720,000 distinct CDR3 sequences, with about 17% as singletons. Aged 18 to 65, the patients had hyperthyroidism that was newly diagnosed and had lasted under 2 months. Exclusions: uncontrolled infection, other autoimmune disease, pregnancy, lactation. At first hyperthyroidism diagnosis, before any ophthalmopathy symptoms, the blood sample was collected.

This chain uses TRBV3-1 with TRBJ2-7; TRBD2 might be the D (6 bases). The TCR sequence derives from a woman between 50 and 59 years old with Graves' hyperthyroidism that later progressed to Graves' ophthalmopathy. The sample comprised blood. This chain's CDR3 is CASQGGRYEQYF. CDR3 DNA: TGTGCCAGCCAAGGAGGGAGATACGAGCAGTACTTC.